This T cell receptor beta chain comes out of a study of T cell responses to AZD1222 COVID-19 vaccine. Study at large: Both about-4-week and about-12-week second-dose recipients were combined.

Whole-study results and caveats: Clonal diversity was possibly underestimated, and white British individuals and females predominated among donors. Spike-specific TCR breadth and depth went up after people got two AZD1222 doses. Reports say nearly half of spike-specific TCRs go after unmutated variant regions.

As regards this clone: Its antigen is as yet unknown.

The data were produced by immunoSEQ multiplex PCR, yet TCRdb's version contains in-frame clones alone and is incomplete. The table has roughly 180,000 clones, roughly nine tenths seen once. Sequencing used peripheral blood, obtained on day 0 of AZD1222 vaccination. The receptor was isolated from an adult in good health.

DNA of the CDR3: TGTGCCAGCACCCGCGTCGCGGCCCACGAGCAGTACTTC. This encodes CASTRVAAHEQYF. The rearrangement joins TRBV9 to TRBJ2-7; D is uncertain. The germline CDR1 and CDR2 sequences are SGDLS and YYNGEE. Between the trimmed V and J ends, which lost 6 bases and 5 bases, there was a span of 15 bases. The CDR3 runs 13 residues.